The 32 T cell receptor beta chains below were found in one sample sequenced in a study of human T cells and chemical hapten exposure. Noted time point: patch test 3, about 24 weeks after DPC sensitization. Treatment denoted: therapeutic diphenylcyclopropenone sensitization with weekly scalp DPC. One entry per CDR3 protein, called by TCRdb with MiXCR from the RACE reads. This table holds tens of thousands of distinct CDR3 sequences, 10% to 15% found once. The source was whole blood, collected in connection with sensitization to the hapten diphenylcyclopropenone (DPC). The receptors were sampled from a woman between 50 and 59 years old with alopecia areata. Some clones in this sample may be carry-over from other donors' samples.

This clonotype was seen only a few times. The rearrangement uses TRBV5-1 and TRBJ2-1, with 16 bases matching TRBD2. The CDR3 contains 20 residues. Per germline, CDR1 SGHRS and CDR2 YFSETQ. V was pared by 1 base and J by 2 bases, with 9 bases of the junction left unmatched. CDR3 nucleotides: TGCGCCAGCAGCTTGTTAGGGACTAGCGGGAGGGCCTTCGCCTACAATGAGCAGTTCTTC. Residues: CASSLLGTSGRAFAYNEQFF.

This clonotype came up a few times. For the CDR3, the DNA is TGCAGCGTTGGACAAGGTGGCGACTATGGCTACACCTTC. This encodes CSVGQGGDYGYTF. The V gene is TRBV29-1, the J gene TRBJ1-2; the D is unclear. From germline, CDR1 is SQVTM and CDR2 ANQGSEA. This CDR3 region has 13 residues. V lost 4 bases to trimming and J lost 3 bases, with 12 bases between them. Combining the CDR3 with reference TRBV29-1 and TRBJ1-2 gives the whole variable domain SAVISQKPSRDICQRGTSLTIQCQVDSQVTMMFWYRQQPGQSLTLIATANQGSEATYESGFVIDKFPISRPNLTFSTLTVSNMSPEDSSIYLCSVGQGGDYGYTFGSGTRLTVV.

A remark on this clonotype: This may stem from a read error, because a much larger clone lies one nucleotide away. V is TRBV10-3 and J is TRBJ2-7; perhaps D is TRBD1 or TRBD2 (5 bases each). The CDR3 has 15 amino acids. V lost 0 bases, J lost 6 bases, and 15 bases lay in between. The germline V gene has CDR1 ENHRY and CDR2 SYGVKD. The CDR3 sequence is CAISESRGPSAEQYF. The CDR3 coding sequence is TGTGCCATCAGTGAGTCGAGGGGACCATCGGCCGAGCAGTACTTC.

CDR3 sequence (DNA): TGTGCCAGCTCACCACAGGAGGGGGGGCTTGTCTACGAGCAGTACTTC. It is translated as CASSPQEGGLVYEQYF. The chain links TRBV18 to TRBJ2-7, with a possible D match to TRBD2 (7 bases). Germline-derived CDR1 and CDR2 are KGHSH and LQKENI. CDR3 length: 16 amino acids. V lost 1 base, J lost 3 bases, and 16 bases lay in between. Filled out from reference TRBV18 and TRBJ2-7, the complete variable domain reads NAGVMQNPRHLVRRRGQEARLRCSPMKGHSHVYWYRQLPEEGLKFMVYLQKENIIDESGMPKERFSAEFPKEGPSILRIQQVVRGDSAAYFCASSPQEGGLVYEQYFGPGTRLTVT.

This clonotype has just a few counts. This chain links TRBV11-2 with TRBJ1-2; TRBD1 is a possible D gene (6 bases). The germline V and J ends were trimmed by 1 base and 4 bases, with 16 bases remaining between them. Germline loops: CDR1 SGHAT, CDR2 FQNNGV. There are 16 residues in the CDR3. The CDR3 nucleotides are TGTGCCAGCAGCTTAGGTCTCGGGGGCGCTGGCTATGGCTACACCTTC. It yields the protein CASSLGLGGAGYGYTF.

The chain employs TRBV11-1 and TRBJ2-1; D is ambiguous. There are 17 residues in the CDR3. Germline CDR1 SGHAT, CDR2 FQDESV (reference sequence). The V end was cut by 6 bases, the J end by 3 bases, with 21 bases between. The CDR3 DNA reads TGTGCCAGCAGTCCTCGTTTGGGGTCGACGGACTACAATGAGCAGTTCTTC. This translates into CASSPRLGSTDYNEQFF.

This clonotype was counted a few times. V usage is TRBV12-3 or TRBV12-4 and J usage is TRBJ2-4; 10 bases align to TRBD1. V was clipped by 4 bases and J by 1 base; unmatched bases: 1. CDR3 length: 15 amino acids. The CDR3 here is CASSWGQGAKNIQYF. CDR3 coding DNA: TGTGCCAGCAGTTGGGGACAGGGGGCCAAAAACATTCAGTACTTC.

This clonotype was counted between two and nine times. The chain links TRBV29-1 to TRBJ2-3; 9 bases are shared with TRBD2. The CDR3 length is 14 residues. The germline V gene has CDR1 SQVTM and CDR2 ANQGSEA. The J segment lost 2 bases and the V segment lost 4 bases, leaving 4 bases of the junction unmatched. CDR3 loop: CSVALAGNTDTQYF. In DNA, the CDR3 is TGCAGCGTTGCACTAGCGGGTAACACAGATACGCAGTATTTT.

At least ten counts were recorded for this clonotype. The chain joins TRBV12-5 to TRBJ1-1; no clear D gene. CDR1 is LGHNT and CDR2 is FRNRAP in the germline V gene. V lost 3 bases and J 1 base, leaving 6 bases between the germline ends. The CDR3 loop spans 13 amino acids. The CDR3 reads CASGFERNTEAFF. The DNA of the CDR3 is TGTGCTAGTGGTTTCGAAAGGAACACTGAAGCTTTCTTT.

The V and J genes are TRBV20-1 and TRBJ2-1, with D possibly TRBD2 on 5 matching bases. The V end lost 6 bases, the J end lost 2 bases, and 14 bases lay between the germline ends. Germline lookup yields CDR1 DFQATT and CDR2 SNEGSKA (reference sequence). There are 14 residues in the CDR3. DNA of the CDR3: TGCAGTGCCCGAAGGGTTAGCGCCTACAATGAGCAGTTCTTC. The encoded protein is CSARRVSAYNEQFF.

V and J are TRBV20-1 and TRBJ1-4; D may be TRBD1 (5 bases). Germline V gene sequence: CDR1 DFQATT, CDR2 SNEGSKA (reference sequence). V shed 0 bases and J shed 8 bases, with 10 bases lying between them. The CDR3 is 13 residues long. The CDR3 nucleotides read TGCAGTGCTAGAGATCCCCGGGGGGAAAAACTGTTTTTT. Translating gives CSARDPRGEKLFF.

This clonotype was seen many times. The chain has TRBV2 and TRBJ2-6; D remains ambiguous. The CDR3 runs 12 residues. CDR1 is SNHLY, CDR2 FYNNEI, per germline. V shed 10 bases and J shed 4 bases, with 8 bases lying between them. CDR3 region: CANRQGANVLTF. CDR3 DNA sequence: TGTGCCAACCGACAAGGGGCCAACGTCCTGACTTTC.

The rearrangement uses TRBV3-1 and TRBJ1-1; D uncertain. Germline V gene sequence: CDR1 LGHDT, CDR2 YNNKEL (reference sequence). Between the trimmed V and J ends, which lost 3 bases and 1 base, there was a span of 9 bases. This CDR3 has 14 amino acids. The CDR3: CASSHAGGNTEAFF. The DNA of the CDR3 is TGTGCCAGCAGCCATGCAGGCGGGAACACTGAAGCTTTCTTT.

This clonotype occurred a few times. The gene calls are TRBV4-1 and TRBJ2-1, with 7 bases lining up with TRBD2. The V gene end was trimmed by 3 bases and the J gene end by 8 bases; junction bases not matched to a gene: 7. Germline V gene lookup returns CDR1 MGHRA and CDR2 YSYEKL. The CDR3 contains 14 residues. CDR3 nucleotides: TGCGCCAGCAGCCATGGGAGGGGCCGGGATGAGCAGTTCTTC. It translates to CASSHGRGRDEQFF.

This clonotype was seen repeatedly, ten times or more. In DNA form, the CDR3 reads TGTGCCAGTAGTACCCCCGGGACTAGCGGGAGGAAGCAGTTCTTC. It is translated as CASSTPGTSGRKQFF. The J gene is TRBJ2-1, the V gene TRBV19; the match to TRBD2 covers 15 bases. After removal of 4 bases from V and 11 bases from J, the junction contained 6 bases not matched to a gene. Germline V gene sequence: CDR1 LNHDA, CDR2 SQIVND (reference sequence). The CDR3 runs to 15 residues.

This clonotype was recorded at least ten times. The V call is TRBV20-1, the J call TRBJ2-2; D is uncertain. CDR1 is DFQATT, CDR2 SNEGSKA, per germline (reference sequence). The ends were cut back, 3 bases at V and 3 bases at J, with 5 bases in the middle. The CDR3 extends over 12 amino acids. As DNA, the CDR3 is TGCAGTGCTAGTGTAGACACCGGGGAGCTGTTTTTT. The encoded protein is CSASVDTGELFF.

This clonotype showed up many times. The V and J genes are TRBV6-2 or TRBV6-3 and TRBJ2-6; 12 nucleotides match TRBD1. The CDR3 sequence is 20 residues long. Trimming at V came to 6 bases and at J to 1 base, leaving 13 bases not matched to a gene. Germline values: CDR1 MNHEY, CDR2 SVGEGT. The chain's CDR3 is CASSYKFRDRGQSGANVLTF. DNA of the CDR3: TGTGCCAGCAGCTACAAATTTAGGGACAGGGGGCAGTCTGGGGCCAACGTCCTGACTTTC.

This chain uses TRBV7-8 with TRBJ1-1, with D unclear. Trimming took 5 bases from V and 3 from J, leaving 4 bases between them. This CDR3 is 11 amino acids long. Germline V gene sequence: CDR1 SGHVS, CDR2 FQNEAQ. CDR3 sequence: CASSPHTEAFF. As DNA, the CDR3 is TGTGCCAGCAGCCCCCACACTGAAGCTTTCTTT. The entire variable domain, with the rest obtained from reference TRBV7-8 and TRBJ1-1, is as follows: GAGVSQSPRYKVAKRGQDVALRCDPISGHVSLFWYQQALGQGPEFLTYFQNEAQLDKSGLPSDRFFAERPEGSVSTLKIQRTQQEDSAVYLCASSPHTEAFFGQGTRLTVV.

This clonotype was found a few times. The chain couples TRBV29-1 to TRBJ2-2; the D is unclear. The ends were cut back, 3 bases at V and 4 bases at J, with 12 bases in the middle. CDR1 and CDR2 (germline): SQVTM, ANQGSEA. The CDR3 extends over 14 amino acids. CDR3 protein: CSVDLQRSTGELFF. CDR3 nucleotide sequence: TGCAGCGTTGATTTGCAAAGAAGCACCGGGGAGCTGTTTTTT.

The chain has TRBV7-3 and TRBJ2-2, with D possibly matching TRBD2 (5 bases). CDR3 length: 14 amino acids. Germline loops: CDR1 SGHTA, CDR2 FQGTGA. The ends were cut back, 4 bases at V and 2 bases at J, with 8 bases in the middle. The CDR3: CASSSGINTGELFF. As DNA, the CDR3 is TGTGCCAGCAGCTCCGGGATTAACACCGGGGAGCTGTTTTTT.

The table lists this clonotype with many counts. CDR3 coding DNA: TGTGCCAGCAGCTCCCCTGGCAATCAGCCCCAGCATTTT. This translates into CASSSPGNQPQHF. V usage is TRBV7-9 and J usage is TRBJ1-5; D ambiguous. The CDR3 has 13 amino acids. The germline V gene has CDR1 SEHNR and CDR2 FQNEAQ (reference sequence). The V gene lost 4 bases and the J gene lost 2 bases, with 6 bases spanning the gap.

This clonotype appeared a few times. The chain is built from TRBV9 and TRBJ1-1; D is uncertain. The V gene lost 3 bases and the J gene lost 0 bases, with 9 bases spanning the gap. CDR1 SGDLS and CDR2 YYNGEE come from the germline V gene. This CDR3 region has 14 residues. The CDR3 reads CASSEGLMNTEAFF. The CDR3 coding sequence is TGTGCCAGCAGCGAAGGACTGATGAACACTGAAGCTTTCTTT.

This clonotype was counted ten times or more. This chain joins TRBV29-1 and TRBJ2-1; perhaps TRBD1 as D (5 bases). The V and J ends lost 4 bases and 8 bases respectively, with 12 bases between them. This CDR3 contains 12 residues. Germline CDR1 SQVTM, CDR2 ANQGSEA. The CDR3 nucleotides are TGCAGCGTTGCGGGTCAGGGCGATGAGCAGTTCTTC. As protein: CSVAGQGDEQFF.

The table lists this clonotype with a few counts. The chain links TRBV9 to TRBJ2-1; maybe TRBD2 (6 bases). The V gene's germline CDR1 is SGDLS and CDR2 YYNGEE. This CDR3 spans 14 amino acids. V lost 1 base, J lost 4 bases, and 9 bases lay in between. The CDR3 DNA sequence: TGTGCCAGCAGCGTACAAGGGACTTACAATGAGCAGTTCTTC. Its protein is CASSVQGTYNEQFF.

J is TRBJ2-5 and V is TRBV30; D is perhaps TRBD2 (6 bases). The CDR3 runs to 13 residues. CDR1 is GTSNPN, CDR2 SVGIG, per germline (reference sequence). Trimming left V 6 bases short and J 1 base short, with 12 bases between. CDR3 in DNA: TGTGCCTGCTCCCGGGACTCCCAAGAGACCCAGTACTTC. As protein: CACSRDSQETQYF.

The V gene is TRBV7-6, the J gene TRBJ1-5; D call uncertain. The length of the CDR3 is 13 residues. Trimming shortened V by 3 bases and J by 4 bases, and 7 bases separated the two germline ends. Germline-derived CDR1 and CDR2 are SGHVS and FNYEAQ. The CDR3 reads CASSLTDNQPQHF. In nucleotides, the CDR3 is TGTGCCAGCAGCTTGACCGATAATCAGCCCCAGCATTTT.

This clonotype was detected ten times or more. V usage is TRBV28 and J usage is TRBJ2-5, with 10 positions matching TRBD2. This CDR3 is 16 amino acids long. J gave up 3 bases and V 2 bases, and 6 bases lay outside the gene matches. The V gene's germline CDR1 is MDHEN and CDR2 SYDVKM. The CDR3 spells CASSLRGTSEKETQYF. CDR3 bases: TGTGCCAGCAGTTTACGGGGGACTAGCGAGAAAGAGACCCAGTACTTC.

This chain links TRBV14 with TRBJ1-1; TRBD1 might be the D (5 bases). CDR1 is SGHDN, CDR2 FVKESK, per germline. The CDR3 runs 14 residues. The V end lost 2 bases, the J end lost 11 bases, and 18 bases lay between the germline ends. This CDR3 is CASSQRAGPRQAFF. In DNA form, the CDR3 reads TGTGCCAGCAGCCAACGTGCCGGGCCTAGACAGGCTTTCTTT.

The chain combines TRBV12-5 with TRBJ2-1; TRBD2 matches 10 bases. Germline lookup yields CDR1 LGHNT and CDR2 FRNRAP. This CDR3 spans 15 amino acids. V lost 3 bases and J lost 3; bases outside the gene matches: 2. The CDR3 loop is CASGLLAGYYNEQFF. For the CDR3, the DNA is TGTGCTAGTGGTTTACTAGCGGGATACTACAATGAGCAGTTCTTC.

V gene TRBV10-3 combines with J gene TRBJ1-4; 7 bases align to TRBD1. CDR1 and CDR2 (germline): ENHRY, SYGVKD. The CDR3 loop spans 15 amino acids. V gave up 2 bases and J gave up 6 bases; unmatched junction bases: 6. CDR3 bases: TGTGCCATCAGTGAGGCCTCAACAGGGGATGAAAAACTGTTTTTT. This gives the protein CAISEASTGDEKLFF.

In regard to this clonotype: A read error is possible here, since a much larger clone lies one base away. This sequence joins TRBV4-2 and TRBJ2-7, with TRBD2 identical over 10 bases. Per germline, CDR1 LGHNA and CDR2 YNFKEQ. The CDR3 loop spans 15 amino acids. The chain's CDR3 is CASTQGSSGSGEQYF. The CDR3 nucleotides read TGTGCCAGCACCCAAGGATCTAGCGGGAGTGGCGAGCAGTACTTC.

This clonotype came up many times. The chain links TRBV5-1 to TRBJ2-1, with 8 positions matching TRBD2. With 5 bases clipped from V and 1 base from J, the junction kept 2 bases outside the gene matches. The germline gives CDR1 SGHRS, CDR2 YFSETQ. CDR3 length: 14 amino acids. The CDR3 sequence is CASSSGESYNEQFF. The CDR3 DNA reads as TGCGCCAGCAGTAGCGGGGAATCCTACAATGAGCAGTTCTTC. The whole variable domain, remainder taken from reference TRBV5-1 and TRBJ2-1, is KAGVTQTPRYLIKTRGQQVTLSCSPISGHRSVSWYQQTPGQGLQFLFEYFSETQRNKGNFPGRFSGRQFSNSRSEMNVSTLELGDSALYLCASSSGESYNEQFFGPGTRLTVL.